This T cell receptor beta chain was captured by sequencing in a study of blood T cell repertoires in COVID-19. Study summary: The samples span acute and convalescent COVID-19 from the United States, Italy and Spain. PBMCs, B-cell-depleted T cells, or T cells were the source of the cDNA or gDNA that made up the material.

Trimming removed 1 base from V and 1 base from J, with 11 bases in between. The CDR3 has 15 amino acids. The V gene's germline CDR1 is SGHRS and CDR2 YFSETQ. Per the original methods: Counts of nucleated cells, estimated from reference gene primer amplification, were obtained. The table came from immunoSEQ multiplex PCR; TCRdb's copy has only in-frame clones and leaves some out. V, J and clone size were drawn from that table, and D and trimming were deduced from the DNA. The sample carries roughly 50,000 clones, more than 80% recorded once. The sequenced sample was peripheral blood. The TCR was taken from a human donor in a cohort sampled during active COVID-19. The chain is built from TRBV5-1 and TRBJ2-5; D is possibly TRBD2 (7 bases). Written as DNA, the CDR3 is TGCGCCAGCAGCTTGCGGGGGGCCGGCCAAGAGACCCAGTACTTC. Translation gives CASSLRGAGQETQYF.